This TCR beta chain was captured in a study of vaccination and CD4 T cells after COVID-19. In the study overall: Samples taken post-COVID came a median around 100 days after diagnosis, ranging from 35 to 161.

The treatment here: approximately 11-day PBMC culture with coronavirus spike peptide pools or control peptides (ViraFEST assay). Comments on this clonotype: What it binds is not known.

The CDR3 has 13 amino acids. The germline gives CDR1 SGHRS, CDR2 YFSETQ. V was pared by 4 bases and J by 7 bases, with 12 bases between. The Oncomine TCR Beta short-read assay generated sequence data from the DNA of cultured CD4+ T cells. Via MiXCR, TCRdb re-called the PCR reads, giving one row per CDR3 protein. The repertoire holds about 12,000 distinct CDR3 sequences, with 60% as singletons. The clonotype originates from a human donor who had recovered from COVID-19. The chain has TRBV5-1 and TRBJ2-1, with D possibly being TRBD1 or TRBD2 (5 bases each). Sequencing was done on a sample of CD4+ T cells from blood, cultured in vitro. CDR3 in amino acids: CASSPGTSNEQFF. CDR3 DNA: TGCGCCAGCAGCCCAGGGACGTCGAATGAGCAGTTCTTC.